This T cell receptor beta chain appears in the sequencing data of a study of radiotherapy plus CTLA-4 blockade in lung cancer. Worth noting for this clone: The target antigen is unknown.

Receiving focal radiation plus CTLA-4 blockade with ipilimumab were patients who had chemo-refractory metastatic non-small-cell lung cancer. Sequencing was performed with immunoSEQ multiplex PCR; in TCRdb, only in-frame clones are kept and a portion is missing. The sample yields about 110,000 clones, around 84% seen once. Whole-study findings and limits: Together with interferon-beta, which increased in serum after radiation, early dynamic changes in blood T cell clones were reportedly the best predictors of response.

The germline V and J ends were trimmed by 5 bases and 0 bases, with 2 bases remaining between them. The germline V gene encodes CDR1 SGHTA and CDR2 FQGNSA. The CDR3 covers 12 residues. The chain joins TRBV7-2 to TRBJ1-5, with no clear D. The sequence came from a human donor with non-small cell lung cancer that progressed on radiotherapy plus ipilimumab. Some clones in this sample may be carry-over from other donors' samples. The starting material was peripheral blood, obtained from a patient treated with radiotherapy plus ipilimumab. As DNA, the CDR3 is TGTGCCAGCAGCACTAGCAATCAGCCCCAGCATTTT. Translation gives CASSTSNQPQHF.